Shown below are 18 T cell receptor beta chains from a single sample sequenced in a study of T cell repertoires in cytomegalovirus infection. TCRdb reprocessed the reads with MiXCR, giving one entry per CDR3 protein. The sample lists approximately 1,000,000 distinct CDR3 sequences, less than 40% occurring once. Which antigens these TCRs recognize remains unknown. Sequencing was performed on cultured CD8+ T cells from PBMCs, taken from culture after CMV antigen stimulation. The origin of the receptors is a human donor in good health (CMV status not recorded). Some clones in this sample may be carry-over from other donors' samples.

The chain recombines TRBV20-1 with TRBJ2-1; 9 nucleotides agree with TRBD1. The CDR3 is 14 amino acids. The germline gives CDR1 DFQATT, CDR2 SNEGSKA (reference sequence). Trimming at V came to 4 bases and at J to 3 bases, leaving 4 bases not matched to a gene. The DNA of the CDR3 is TGCAGTGCTATCGGGACAGGGTACTACAATGAGCAGTTCTTC. It codes for CSAIGTGYYNEQFF.

This clonotype was seen only a few times. CDR3 DNA sequence: TGTGCCAGCAGCCCTCCGGGACAATCACCCTATGGCTACACCTTC. This encodes CASSPPGQSPYGYTF. V is TRBV7-3 and J is TRBJ1-2; tentative D call: TRBD1 (6 bases). Germline V gene sequence: CDR1 SGHTA, CDR2 FQGTGA. The CDR3 contains 15 residues. Between the trimmed V and J ends, which lost 5 bases and 4 bases, there was a span of 17 bases.

The chain is built from TRBV6-5 and TRBJ1-5; D unresolved. The CDR3 loop spans 15 amino acids. Germline V gene sequence: CDR1 MNHEY, CDR2 SVGAGI. Deletions cut 6 bases from V and 8 bases from J, with 20 bases between. Here the CDR3 reads CASSPLSEALEPQHF. CDR3 coding DNA: TGTGCCAGCAGCCCCCTGTCCGAGGCCCTAGAGCCCCAGCATTTT.

In its sample, this clonotype was seen a few times. The chain carries TRBV10-3 and TRBJ1-4; no reliable D call. From germline, CDR1 is ENHRY and CDR2 SYGVKD. This CDR3 is built from 16 residues. Trimming stripped 5 bases from V and 0 bases from J, with 13 bases between. Here the CDR3 reads CAISSTTTATNEKLFF. As DNA, the CDR3 is TGTGCCATCAGTTCTACCACTACGGCAACTAATGAAAAACTGTTTTTT.

This clonotype has just a few counts. V is TRBV5-4 and J is TRBJ1-5; D uncertain. V gave up 0 bases and J gave up 5 bases, with 9 bases separating them. Germline V gene lookup returns CDR1 SGHNT and CDR2 YYREEE (reference sequence). The CDR3 sequence is 14 residues long. In DNA form, the CDR3 reads TGTGCCAGCAGCTTGGGAGGGTCCCATCAGCCCCAGCATTTT. Translated, it gives CASSLGGSHQPQHF. The whole variable domain, remainder taken from reference TRBV5-4 and TRBJ1-5, is ETGVTQSPTHLIKTRGQQVTLRCSSQSGHNTVSWYQQALGQGPQFIFQYYREEENGRGNFPPRFSGLQFPNYSSELNVNALELDDSALYLCASSLGGSHQPQHFGDGTRLSIL.

In the case of this clonotype: A much more abundant neighbour one base away suggests this may be a read error. The J gene is TRBJ2-7, the V gene TRBV7-6, with D possibly being TRBD1 or TRBD2 (5 bases each). The length of the CDR3 is 15 residues. Germline CDR1 SGHVS, CDR2 FNYEAQ. V lost 5 bases to trimming and J lost 5 bases, with 19 bases between them. The CDR3 DNA sequence: TGTGCCAGCAGCGGGGGTCGGACATGGGTCGACGAGCAGTACTTC. Its protein is CASSGGRTWVDEQYF.

The J gene is TRBJ1-1, the V gene TRBV6-1; D is unresolved. The CDR3 sequence is 14 residues long. CDR1 MNHNS and CDR2 SASEGT come from the germline V gene. The ends were cut back, 4 bases at V and 7 bases at J, with 16 bases in the middle. The CDR3 DNA follows: TGTGCCAGCAGTGGGGATATTGCAGTTGGTGAAGCTTTCTTT. Its translation: CASSGDIAVGEAFF.

This clonotype showed up just a few times. The chain uses TRBV27 and TRBJ1-2; D not certain. The germline gives CDR1 MNHEY, CDR2 SMNVEV (reference sequence). The V end was cut by 0 bases, the J end by 5 bases, with 13 bases between. The CDR3 consists of 15 residues. In nucleotides, the CDR3 is TGTGCCAGCAGTTTATCAGCGGTGACCACTTATGGCTACACCTTC. Its protein product is CASSLSAVTTYGYTF.

Regarding this clonotype: This clone may be a read error of a much larger clone one base away. The J gene is TRBJ2-2, the V gene TRBV7-6; TRBD2 aligns across 7 bases. Germline assignment: CDR1 SGHVS and CDR2 FNYEAQ. The CDR3 is made up of 15 amino acids. CDR3: CVSSLVTGGTGELFF. CDR3 in DNA: TGTGTCAGCAGCTTAGTCACGGGAGGAACCGGGGAGCTGTTTTTT.

This clonotype was counted a few times. The chain uses TRBV27 and TRBJ1-1; no clear D gene. CDR1 is MNHEY and CDR2 is SMNVEV in the germline V gene (reference sequence). Trimming left V 4 bases short and J 0 bases short, with 15 bases between. The length of the CDR3 is 16 residues. The DNA of the CDR3 is TGTGCCAGCAGTTCCCTCTGGGATGGGATGAACACTGAAGCTTTCTTT. Protein product: CASSSLWDGMNTEAFF.

This rearrangement joins TRBV4-2 to TRBJ2-1; the D gene is possibly TRBD2 (7 bases). The length of the CDR3 is 14 residues. Looked up from germline, CDR1 is LGHNA and CDR2 is YNFKEQ. V was pared by 0 bases and J by 7 bases, with 10 bases between. The CDR3 bases are TGTGCCAGCAGCCAAGATAAGGGGGGGAATGAGCAGTTCTTC. Its protein product is CASSQDKGGNEQFF.

The rearrangement uses TRBV12-3 or TRBV12-4 and TRBJ2-2; 8 bases agree with TRBD2. The CDR3 runs 15 residues. Losses at the gene ends were 5 bases for V and 6 bases for J; bases not matched to a gene: 8. The CDR3 region is CASSPVRGASGELFF. In DNA form, the CDR3 reads TGTGCCAGCAGTCCCGTGCGGGGGGCCTCCGGGGAGCTGTTTTTT.

This clonotype came up a few times. CDR3 sequence reads: CASSPRSRTNYGYTF. The DNA of the CDR3 is TGTGCCAGCAGCCCACGCAGTAGAACTAACTATGGCTACACCTTC. V is TRBV11-2 and J is TRBJ1-2; D not certain. Germline lookup yields CDR1 SGHAT and CDR2 FQNNGV. V lost 5 bases to trimming and J lost 0 bases, with 13 bases between them. This CDR3 is built from 15 residues.

The chain combines TRBV7-9 with TRBJ2-5, with D tentatively TRBD1 (6 bases). The CDR3 is 15 residues long. Between the trimmed V and J ends, which lost 1 base and 2 bases, there was a span of 11 bases. CDR1 is SEHNR, CDR2 FQNEAQ, per germline (reference sequence). This CDR3 reads CASSLEGVWQETQYF. The CDR3 DNA sequence: TGTGCCAGCAGCTTAGAGGGGGTATGGCAAGAGACCCAGTACTTC.

The chain carries TRBV5-1 and TRBJ2-3; TRBD2 matches 10 bases. V dropped 7 bases and J dropped 0; count of bases not matched to a gene: 2. Germline CDR1 SGHRS, CDR2 YFSETQ. The CDR3 has 14 amino acids. The CDR3 nucleotides are TGCGCCAGCGCTAGCGGGGGAAGCACAGATACGCAGTATTTT. Amino acid sequence: CASASGGSTDTQYF.

This clonotype was seen a handful of times. The V call is TRBV6-6, the J call TRBJ2-7, with D unclear. V lost 0 bases, J lost 0 bases, and 12 bases lay in between. The CDR3 loop spans 16 amino acids. Germline CDR1 MNHNY, CDR2 SVGAGI (reference sequence). CDR3 in DNA: TGTGCCAGCAGTTACTCTGGGCCGGGTAGCTCCTACGAGCAGTACTTC. It specifies CASSYSGPGSSYEQYF.

The chain carries TRBV6-6 and TRBJ2-3; a weak D match, TRBD2 (6 bases). V was clipped by 7 bases and J by 2 bases, with 16 bases between them. The CDR3 has 15 amino acids. Germline V gene data show CDR1 as MNHNY and CDR2 as SVGAGI (reference sequence). Here the CDR3 reads CASKGVAESTDTQYF. The CDR3 DNA follows: TGTGCCAGCAAGGGAGTAGCGGAGTCCACAGATACGCAGTATTTT.

V gene TRBV4-3 combines with J gene TRBJ1-1; no clear D. CDR1 and CDR2 (germline): LGHNA, YSLEER. The CDR3 has 14 residues. V gave up 3 bases and J gave up 6 bases, with 14 bases separating them. CDR3 DNA sequence: TGCGCCAGCAGCCAGGGCCCTTATGGCGCTGAAGCTTTCTTT. It specifies CASSQGPYGAEAFF.